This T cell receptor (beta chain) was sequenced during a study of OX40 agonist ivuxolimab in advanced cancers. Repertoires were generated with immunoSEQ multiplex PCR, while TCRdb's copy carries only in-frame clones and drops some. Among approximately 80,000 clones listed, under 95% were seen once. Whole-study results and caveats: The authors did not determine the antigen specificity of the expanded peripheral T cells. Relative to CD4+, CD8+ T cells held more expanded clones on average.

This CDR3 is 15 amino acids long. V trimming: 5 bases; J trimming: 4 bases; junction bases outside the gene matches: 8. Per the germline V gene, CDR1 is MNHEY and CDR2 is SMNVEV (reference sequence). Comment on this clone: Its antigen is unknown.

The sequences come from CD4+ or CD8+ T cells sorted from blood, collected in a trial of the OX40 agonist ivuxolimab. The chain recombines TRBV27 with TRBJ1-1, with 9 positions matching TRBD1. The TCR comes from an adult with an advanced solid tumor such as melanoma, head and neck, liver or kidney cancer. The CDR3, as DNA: TGTGCCAGCAGTACACGGACAGGGGCTCGCACTGAAGCTTTCTTT. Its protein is CASSTRTGARTEAFF.